The 20 T cell receptor beta chains presented below share a single source sample, sequenced in a study. Using its own MiXCR run on the RT-PCR reads, TCRdb lists one record per CDR3 protein. Of about 700,000 distinct CDR3 sequences listed, 14% were seen once; the top ten hold 3.6%. The sequenced sample consisted of memory CD4+ T cells from blood. The receptors were sampled from a female donor in good health, serving as a healthy control.

About this clonotype itself: Possible read error: a much larger clone is one base away. The V and J genes are TRBV10-3 and TRBJ1-6; 7 bases map to TRBD1. CDR3 length: 13 amino acids. Germline CDR1 and CDR2: ENHRY and SYGVKD. The CDR3 is CATYRDRNSPLNF. CDR3 sequence (DNA): TGTGCCACCTACCGGGACAGAAATTCACCCCTCAACTTT.

This sequence joins TRBV5-4 and TRBJ1-1; 8 bases align to TRBD1. The CDR3 length is 14 residues. The V gene end was trimmed by 1 base and the J gene end by 7 bases; junction bases not matched to a gene: 6. Germline V gene lookup returns CDR1 SGHNT and CDR2 YYREEE (reference sequence). CDR3 protein: CASSLTGGIVEAFF. CDR3 nucleotide sequence: TGTGCCAGCAGCTTGACAGGGGGAATCGTTGAAGCTTTCTTT.

In its sample, this clonotype was seen a few times. The rearrangement links TRBV12-3 or TRBV12-4 to TRBJ1-2; D is unclear. V shed 6 bases and J shed 1 base, with 12 bases lying between them. The length of the CDR3 is 14 residues. The CDR3 DNA reads as TGTGCCAGCAGGGGGTCACGAAATAACTATGGCTACACCTTC. Translating gives CASRGSRNNYGYTF.

This clonotype was counted ten times or more. V and J are TRBV10-3 and TRBJ2-6, with D unclear. Germline CDR1 reads ENHRY; CDR2 reads SYGVKD. The CDR3 has 14 residues. Trimming took 11 bases from V and 4 from J, leaving 15 bases between them. The CDR3 spells CAPERVEGANVLTF. CDR3 coding DNA: TGTGCCCCGGAAAGGGTGGAAGGGGCCAACGTCCTGACTTTC.

This clonotype was seen ten or more times. The genes are TRBV5-1 and TRBJ2-5, with D possibly being TRBD2 (5 bases). V was shortened by 4 bases and J by 1 base, with 11 bases between the two germline ends. Germline lookup yields CDR1 SGHRS and CDR2 YFSETQ. This CDR3 region has 14 residues. The CDR3 is CASSEGSTQETQYF. The CDR3, as DNA: TGCGCCAGCAGCGAGGGCAGCACCCAAGAGACCCAGTACTTC. Together with reference TRBV5-1 and TRBJ2-5, the CDR3 gives the full variable domain: KAGVTQTPRYLIKTRGQQVTLSCSPISGHRSVSWYQQTPGQGLQFLFEYFSETQRNKGNFPGRFSGRQFSNSRSEMNVSTLELGDSALYLCASSEGSTQETQYFGPGTRLLVL.

This clonotype was counted only a few times. The V call is TRBV10-3, the J call TRBJ2-3; 9 bases match TRBD2. Losses at the gene ends were 1 base for V and 2 bases for J; bases not matched to a gene: 13. The CDR3 length is 19 residues. Per germline, CDR1 ENHRY and CDR2 SYGVKD. CDR3 sequence reads: CAISEYPKIGGGDTDTQYF. CDR3 nucleotides: TGTGCCATCAGTGAGTACCCGAAGATTGGCGGGGGGGACACAGATACGCAGTATTTT.

This clonotype appeared many times. V usage is TRBV5-1 and J usage is TRBJ2-2; D tentatively reads TRBD1 or TRBD2 (5 bases each). CDR3 length: 16 residues. The V and J ends lost 0 bases and 3 bases respectively, with 12 bases between them. CDR1 is SGHRS, CDR2 YFSETQ, per germline. CDR3 in amino acids: CASSLAGADYTGELFF. The CDR3 coding sequence is TGCGCCAGCAGCTTGGCCGGGGCAGACTACACCGGGGAGCTGTTTTTT.

J is TRBJ1-5 and V is TRBV27; the D gene is possibly TRBD1 (6 bases). Trimming left V 1 base short and J 7 bases short, with 17 bases between. The germline V gene encodes CDR1 MNHEY and CDR2 SMNVEV (reference sequence). The CDR3 spans 16 residues. CDR3 nucleotides: TGTGCCAGCAGTTTATACGGCACCCCAGGGGAACAGCCCCAGCATTTT. It specifies CASSLYGTPGEQPQHF.

This clonotype has more than one count but fewer than ten. This rearrangement joins TRBV27 to TRBJ1-6; D is undetermined. V lost 3 bases, J lost 0 bases, and 6 bases lay in between. This CDR3 contains 15 residues. CDR1 and CDR2 from the germline V gene are MNHEY and SMNVEV (reference sequence). CDR3 sequence (DNA): TGTGCCAGCAGTTTGGCTAGCTCCTATAATTCACCCCTCCACTTT. Its protein is CASSLASSYNSPLHF.

This clonotype was seen ten or more times. The chain links TRBV27 to TRBJ1-5; TRBD1 matches 9 bases. V shed 6 bases, J shed 3 bases, and the junction held 6 bases outside the gene matches. CDR3 length: 15 amino acids. CDR1 and CDR2 from the germline V gene are MNHEY and SMNVEV (reference sequence). The CDR3 nucleotides read TGTGCCAGCAGAGACACAGGGGGCTACAATCAGCCCCAGCATTTT. It is translated as CASRDTGGYNQPQHF.

The V call is TRBV2, the J call TRBJ1-6; 7 nucleotides match TRBD1. Losses at the gene ends were 6 bases for V and 8 bases for J; bases not matched to a gene: 4. The CDR3 is 13 residues long. In germline, CDR1 is SNHLY, CDR2 FYNNEI. CDR3: CASRTGWDSPLHF. CDR3 in DNA: TGTGCCAGCAGGACAGGGTGGGATTCACCCCTCCACTTT.

This clonotype was seen many times. This rearrangement joins TRBV9 to TRBJ2-1; 13 positions agree with TRBD2. Germline CDR1 and CDR2: SGDLS and YYNGEE. The CDR3 has 17 amino acids. J gave up 6 bases and V 0 bases, and 6 bases lay outside the gene matches. The CDR3 coding sequence is TGTGCCAGCAGCGTAGTCGGGACTAGCGGGATGGTCAATGAGCAGTTCTTC. Amino acids: CASSVVGTSGMVNEQFF. Supplemented by reference TRBV9 and TRBJ2-1, the full variable domain reads DSGVTQTPKHLITATGQRVTLRCSPRSGDLSVYWYQQSLDQGLQFLIQYYNGEERAKGNILERFSAQQFPDLHSELNLSSLELGDSALYFCASSVVGTSGMVNEQFFGPGTRLTVL.

The CDR3 sequence is CASSSLARNYNEQFF. The CDR3 coding sequence is TGTGCCAGCAGCTCACTAGCGCGCAACTACAATGAGCAGTTCTTC. The rearrangement links TRBV5-6 to TRBJ2-1, with 7 bases fitting TRBD2. The length of the CDR3 is 15 residues. V shed 3 bases and J 3 bases; nucleotides not matched to a gene: 6. The germline V gene encodes CDR1 SGHDT and CDR2 YYEEEE.

This clonotype occurred many times. The V call is TRBV5-8, the J call TRBJ2-1, with D maybe TRBD1 (6 bases). This CDR3 comprises 15 residues. V lost 3 bases and J 0 bases, leaving 10 bases between the germline ends. The germline V gene encodes CDR1 SGHTS and CDR2 YDEGEE. The CDR3 DNA follows: TGTGCCAGCAGCTCGGGACATTACTCCTACAATGAGCAGTTCTTC. This gives the protein CASSSGHYSYNEQFF.

This clonotype was counted only a few times. This chain uses TRBV18 with TRBJ1-5; TRBD1 matches 11 bases. Germline CDR1 and CDR2: KGHSH and LQKENI. This CDR3 has 14 residues. The trim removed 3 bases at V and 8 bases at J, leaving 3 bases unmatched. The CDR3 region is CASSPSGQGEPQHF. The CDR3 nucleotides read TGTGCCAGCTCACCCTCGGGACAGGGGGAGCCCCAGCATTTT.

The V and J genes are TRBV7-9 and TRBJ2-5; D gene unclear. The CDR3 runs to 17 residues. V was trimmed by 7 bases and J by 5 bases, leaving 26 bases between them. Germline loops: CDR1 SEHNR, CDR2 FQNEAQ (reference sequence). Here the CDR3 DNA reads TGTGCCAGCAATAAATATTTGGATGATTGGAAGTCGGAGACCCAGTACTTC. Encoded protein: CASNKYLDDWKSETQYF.

This clonotype has just a few counts. The chain recombines TRBV20-1 with TRBJ1-1; the D gene is possibly TRBD1 (6 bases). Germline V gene sequence: CDR1 DFQATT, CDR2 SNEGSKA (reference sequence). The CDR3 is made up of 14 amino acids. V gave up 0 bases and J gave up 2 bases, with 10 bases separating them. CDR3 nucleotides: TGCAGTGCTAGAGATCTAGGGACAAACACTGAAGCTTTCTTT. Protein: CSARDLGTNTEAFF.

The chain links TRBV24-1 to TRBJ2-1; 14 nucleotides match TRBD2. From germline, CDR1 is KGHDR and CDR2 SFDVKD. Trimming at V came to 2 bases and at J to 7 bases, leaving 3 bases not matched to a gene. The CDR3 has 16 residues. The CDR3 DNA sequence: TGTGCCACCAGTGATTGGACTAGCGGGGGGCCTAATGAGCAGTTCTTC. As protein: CATSDWTSGGPNEQFF.

This clonotype has ten or more counts. V usage is TRBV20-1 and J usage is TRBJ1-1; D not certain. Trimming shortened V by 0 bases and J by 2 bases, and 10 bases separated the two germline ends. CDR1 and CDR2 (germline): DFQATT, SNEGSKA (reference sequence). The CDR3 is made up of 14 amino acids. The CDR3 DNA sequence: TGCAGTGCTAGAGATCGAAGGGCAAACACTGAAGCTTTCTTT. Residues: CSARDRRANTEAFF.

The chain recombines TRBV12-3 or TRBV12-4 with TRBJ2-2, with 10 bases matching TRBD2. J lost 3 bases, V lost 5 bases, and 3 bases had no gene match. The CDR3 runs 15 residues. The CDR3 DNA follows: TGTGCCAGCAGTCTGGGACTAGCGTACACCGGGGAGCTGTTTTTT. This gives the protein CASSLGLAYTGELFF.